The entry that follows covers one T cell receptor beta chain sequence. Only in-frame clones appear in the TCRdb table, and some are missing; sequencing was by immunoSEQ multiplex PCR. The table shows approximately 100,000 clones, with approximately 84% occurring only once. V dropped 5 bases and J dropped 6 bases, with 11 bases sitting between them. The CDR3 is made up of 13 amino acids. Germline CDR1 SGHVS, CDR2 FQNEAQ. The data stem from a study of blood T cell repertoires in COVID-19. The clonotype originates from a woman aged 60-70 years with acute or convalescent COVID-19. V usage is TRBV7-8 and J usage is TRBJ1-5; D is possibly TRBD1 (6 bases). Material for sequencing was peripheral blood. The CDR3 reads CASSRTGFQPQHF. The CDR3 bases are TGTGCCAGCAGCCGTACAGGGTTTCAGCCCCAGCATTTT.